The clone carrying this TCR beta chain was observed a few times. Its antigen is unknown. This entry is derived from a study of esophageal squamous cell carcinoma under preoperative chemotherapy. Study outcomes and limitations: Peripheral T cells migrating into the tumor appeared to partly supply post-treatment tumor-infiltrating lymphocytes. Peripheral T cells showed a significant TCR diversity increase after chemotherapy, unlike tumor-infiltrating lymphocytes.

Time point described: before preoperative PTX-NDP chemotherapy. Before surgery, patients were given preoperative paclitaxel-nedaplatin chemotherapy. MiXCR was run by TCRdb on the PCR reads, yielding one entry per CDR3 protein. The table has around 6,600 distinct CDR3 sequences, less than 35% seen once. This TCR derives from a human donor with esophageal squamous cell carcinoma. The donor label of this sample is uncertain. This sample was taken from a patient given preoperative chemotherapy.

The CDR3 nucleotides read TGCGCCAGCAGCCGCCAGACTAGCGGGAGGGTGGGTTCCACAGATACGCAGTATTTT. The encoded protein is CASSRQTSGRVGSTDTQYF. This sequence joins TRBV4-1 and TRBJ2-3; TRBD2 matches 14 bases. The CDR3 length is 19 residues. V was pared by 4 bases and J by 2 bases, with 11 bases of the junction left unmatched. Germline V lookup: CDR1 MGHRA, CDR2 YSYEKL.